The clone carrying this T cell receptor beta chain was counted at least ten times. TCRdb recomputed calls from the 5' RACE reads with MiXCR, one row per CDR3 protein. Counted here are 20,000 to 30,000 distinct CDR3 sequences, 3.5% to 4.5% occurring once; the ten biggest clones make up roughly 5.9%. The sample originates from a study of early T cells in non-severe SARS-CoV-2 infection. Germline assignment: CDR1 SEHNR and CDR2 FQNEAQ (reference sequence). The V end was cut by 0 bases, the J end by 2 bases, with 10 bases between. The CDR3 contains 16 residues. This sequence joins TRBV7-9 and TRBJ2-2, with D unresolved. The sample consisted of whole blood. The receptor comes from an adult who was a healthcare worker with PCR-confirmed SARS-CoV-2 infection or an uninfected control (not recorded which). CDR3 sequence reads: CASSLARSTNTGELFF. The CDR3 DNA is TGTGCCAGCAGCTTAGCGCGTAGTACTAACACCGGGGAGCTGTTTTTT.